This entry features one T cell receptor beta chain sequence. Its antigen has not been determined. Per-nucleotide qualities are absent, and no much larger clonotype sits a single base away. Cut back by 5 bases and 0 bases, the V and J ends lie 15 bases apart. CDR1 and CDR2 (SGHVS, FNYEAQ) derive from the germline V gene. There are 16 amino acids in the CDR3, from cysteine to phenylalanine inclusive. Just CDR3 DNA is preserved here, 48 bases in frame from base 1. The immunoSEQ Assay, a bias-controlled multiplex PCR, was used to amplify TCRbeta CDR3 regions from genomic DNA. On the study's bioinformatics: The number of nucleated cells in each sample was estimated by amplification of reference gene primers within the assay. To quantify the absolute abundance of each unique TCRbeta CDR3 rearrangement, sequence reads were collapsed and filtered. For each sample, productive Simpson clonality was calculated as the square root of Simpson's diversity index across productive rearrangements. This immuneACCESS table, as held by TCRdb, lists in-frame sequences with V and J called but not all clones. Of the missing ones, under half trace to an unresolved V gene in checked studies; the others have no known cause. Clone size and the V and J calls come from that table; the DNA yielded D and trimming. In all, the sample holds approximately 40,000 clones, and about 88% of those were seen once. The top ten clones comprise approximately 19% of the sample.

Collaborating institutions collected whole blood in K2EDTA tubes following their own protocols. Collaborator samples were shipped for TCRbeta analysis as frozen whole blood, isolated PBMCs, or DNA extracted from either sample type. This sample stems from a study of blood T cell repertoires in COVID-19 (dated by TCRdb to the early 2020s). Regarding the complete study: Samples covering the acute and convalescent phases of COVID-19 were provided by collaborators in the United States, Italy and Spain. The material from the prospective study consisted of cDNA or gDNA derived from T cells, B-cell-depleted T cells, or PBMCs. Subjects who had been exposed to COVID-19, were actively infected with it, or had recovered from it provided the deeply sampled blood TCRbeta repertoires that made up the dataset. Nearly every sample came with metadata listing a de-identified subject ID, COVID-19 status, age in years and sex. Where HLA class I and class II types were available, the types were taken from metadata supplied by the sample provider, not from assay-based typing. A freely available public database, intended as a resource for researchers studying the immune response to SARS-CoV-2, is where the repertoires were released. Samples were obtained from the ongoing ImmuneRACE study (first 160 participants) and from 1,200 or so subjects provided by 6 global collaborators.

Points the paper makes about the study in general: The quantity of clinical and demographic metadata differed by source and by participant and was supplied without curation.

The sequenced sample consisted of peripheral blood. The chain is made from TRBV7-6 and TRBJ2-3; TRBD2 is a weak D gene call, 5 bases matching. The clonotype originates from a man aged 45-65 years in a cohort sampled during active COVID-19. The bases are TGTGCCAGCAGCCTCGGGCGGGCCCATAGCACAGATACGCAGTATTTT. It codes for CASSLGRAHSTDTQYF.